This entry describes one T cell receptor (beta chain). As yet, its antigen is unknown. The sample is drawn from a study of shared clonotypes between healthy human individuals. Broader study findings: Naive subsets, compared against memory subsets, generally had larger estimated richness values. Investigators expected sequencing depth to affect clonotype sharing among donors.

Each sorted subset replicate got 200 ng genomic DNA, 25,000 to 35,000 genomes. Using immunoSEQ multiplex PCR, the repertoire was profiled, and TCRdb retains in-frame clones only, with some absent. Of millions of clones listed, 85% to 95% are singletons. Within Nashville, Tennessee resided all donors, each a Caucasian adult. This CDR3 has 15 residues. Trimming cost V 0 bases and J 3 bases, with 12 bases left between them. Germline assignment: CDR1 SGDLS and CDR2 YYNGEE. This TCR was recovered from a man between 18 and 29 years old in good health. Material for sequencing was naive CD4+ T cells sorted from blood. Regarding subset: CD45RA+ positively selected. The genes are TRBV9 and TRBJ1-2; tentative D call: TRBD1 (6 bases). Here the CDR3 reads CASSVDPRGDYGYTF. In DNA, the CDR3 is TGTGCCAGCAGCGTAGATCCCAGGGGCGACTATGGCTACACCTTC.